This passage covers 27 T cell receptor beta chains from one sample sequenced in a study of long-term antiretroviral therapy in people with HIV. Survey-level immunoSEQ v3.0 assays were run. Produced via immunoSEQ multiplex PCR; TCRdb's table is partial and in-frame only. The repertoire has about 16,000 clones, 60% to 80% of them found once; the top ten carry 13% to 15%. The specimen was unsorted PBMCs, collected 1.5 years before starting antiretroviral therapy. Receptors were obtained from a woman aged 45-65 years with HIV.

The V call is TRBV7-7, the J call TRBJ2-5; D assignment may be TRBD1 or TRBD2 (5 bases each). Germline V gene lookup returns CDR1 SSHAT and CDR2 FNYEAQ (reference sequence). This CDR3 contains 16 residues. Trimming removed 1 base at V and 2 bases at J, with 14 bases between. The CDR3 reads CASSLGEREGQETQYF. CDR3 bases: TGTGCCAGCAGCTTAGGCGAGAGAGAGGGGCAAGAGACCCAGTACTTC.

CDR3 sequence reads: CASSFQGLNQPQHF. In DNA, the CDR3 is TGTGCCAGCAGCTTTCAGGGGCTCAATCAGCCCCAGCATTTT. This chain links TRBV5-6 with TRBJ1-5, with D tentatively TRBD1 (6 bases). The CDR3 sequence is 14 residues long. The V end was cut by 2 bases, the J end by 3 bases, with 9 bases between. Germline values: CDR1 SGHDT, CDR2 YYEEEE.

The genes are TRBV5-1 and TRBJ1-1; 11 bases map to TRBD1. The V and J ends lost 4 bases and 4 bases, in that order; junction bases with no gene match: 12. Germline CDR1 is SGHRS and CDR2 is YFSETQ. This CDR3 is built from 17 residues. CDR3 sequence: CASSQGQGAIGITEAFF. The CDR3 nucleotides read TGCGCCAGCAGCCAAGGACAGGGGGCGATTGGGATCACTGAAGCTTTCTTT.

The chain carries TRBV6-5 and TRBJ1-6; D unclear. CDR3 length: 14 amino acids. Between the trimmed V and J ends, which lost 4 bases and 14 bases, there was a span of 18 bases. Germline CDR1 reads MNHEY; CDR2 reads SVGAGI. This CDR3 is CASSSRTGHRALHF. The CDR3 DNA is TGTGCCAGCAGTTCTCGGACGGGCCATCGAGCCCTCCACTTT.

In DNA, the CDR3 is TGTGCCAGTAGTATCCCTCCGACAGCTCTCTATGGCTACACCTTC. Its translation: CASSIPPTALYGYTF. The chain uses TRBV19 and TRBJ1-2; D is possibly TRBD1 (5 bases). The length of the CDR3 is 15 residues. Germline CDR1 reads LNHDA; CDR2 reads SQIVND (reference sequence). V lost 3 bases and J 4 bases, leaving 15 bases between the germline ends.

The rearrangement links TRBV4-2 to TRBJ2-6, with D possibly being TRBD1 (5 bases). Germline V gene lookup returns CDR1 LGHNA and CDR2 YNFKEQ. Trimming stripped 0 bases from V and 6 bases from J, with 6 bases between. The CDR3 contains 14 residues. CDR3 residues: CASSQDRAANVLTF. The CDR3 coding sequence is TGTGCCAGCAGCCAAGACAGGGCGGCCAACGTCCTGACTTTC.

The chain employs TRBV7-9 and TRBJ1-5; D is unclear. The CDR3 runs 13 residues. CDR1 is SEHNR, CDR2 FQNEAQ, per germline (reference sequence). The V gene lost 5 bases and the J gene lost 5 bases, with 10 bases spanning the gap. The CDR3 loop is CASSDNGDQPQHF. For the CDR3, the DNA is TGTGCCAGCAGCGACAACGGTGATCAGCCCCAGCATTTT.

By proportion, this clone is medium-sized. The chain employs TRBV28 and TRBJ2-1; TRBD1 or TRBD2 may be the D gene (5 bases each). V was cut by 1 base and J by 5 bases, with 9 bases left in between. The CDR3 runs to 14 residues. Germline CDR1 reads MDHEN; CDR2 reads SYDVKM. CDR3 sequence reads: CASSLSGTDNEQFF. CDR3 sequence (DNA): TGTGCCAGCAGTTTATCAGGGACCGACAATGAGCAGTTCTTC.

The sample holds a few counts of this clone. The V gene is TRBV27, the J gene TRBJ2-5, with 14 bases matching TRBD2. Germline V CDR1 and CDR2: MNHEY, SMNVEV (reference sequence). V shed 5 bases and J 2 bases; nucleotides not matched to a gene: 4. The CDR3 is 16 residues long. The CDR3 spells CASSPGTSGGQETQYF. In nucleotides, the CDR3 is TGTGCCAGCAGTCCCGGGACTAGCGGGGGTCAAGAGACCCAGTACTTC.

The chain carries TRBV28 and TRBJ1-1; TRBD1 matches 7 bases. Losses at the gene ends were 7 bases for V and 0 bases for J; bases not matched to a gene: 8. CDR3 length: 15 amino acids. Germline V CDR1 and CDR2: MDHEN, SYDVKM. CDR3 sequence (DNA): TGTGCCAGCACCCCGGTGGACAGGATGAACACTGAAGCTTTCTTT. As protein: CASTPVDRMNTEAFF.

This clone was found a few times. This chain uses TRBV19 with TRBJ2-7; no definite D call. The V end was cut by 2 bases, the J end by 2 bases, with 7 bases between. The germline V gene encodes CDR1 LNHDA and CDR2 SQIVND (reference sequence). The CDR3 spans 13 residues. The CDR3 nucleotides are TGTGCCAGTAGTATAAACGGAGCCTACGAGCAGTACTTC. This codes for CASSINGAYEQYF.

The V and J genes are TRBV27 and TRBJ1-4, with 10 bases lining up with TRBD1. CDR1 is MNHEY, CDR2 SMNVEV, per germline (reference sequence). Trimming at V came to 5 bases and at J to 8 bases, leaving 8 bases not matched to a gene. CDR3 size: 15 residues. CDR3 in DNA: TGTGCCAGCAGTCCCCTGACAGGGGGCTCGGAAAAACTGTTTTTT. Amino acids: CASSPLTGGSEKLFF.

V is TRBV18 and J is TRBJ1-5, with D uncertain. V was trimmed by 8 bases and J by 4 bases, leaving 15 bases between them. CDR3 length: 14 residues. CDR1 and CDR2 (germline): KGHSH, LQKENI. The CDR3 coding sequence is TGTGCCAGCCATGGCCAAACGAGTAATCAGCCCCAGCATTTT. Protein sequence: CASHGQTSNQPQHF.

V gene TRBV4-1 combines with J gene TRBJ2-4; D not certain. The CDR3 is 14 residues long. V was clipped by 5 bases and J by 2 bases, with 10 bases between them. CDR1 and CDR2 (germline): MGHRA, YSYEKL. The CDR3 sequence is CASSSSGSKNIQYF. CDR3 bases: TGCGCCAGCAGCTCGAGTGGATCCAAAAACATTCAGTACTTC.

This clone came up once. This chain joins TRBV25-1 and TRBJ2-2; a possible D gene is TRBD1 (6 bases). CDR1 and CDR2 from the germline V gene are MGHDK and SYGVNS. V gave up 3 bases and J gave up 1 base, with 9 bases separating them. The CDR3 runs 15 residues. The CDR3 bases are TGTGCCAGCAGTGACGCCAGGGGGAACACCGGGGAGCTGTTTTTT. Residues: CASSDARGNTGELFF.

The genes are TRBV10-3 and TRBJ1-2; D possibly corresponds to TRBD1 (6 bases). The CDR3 spans 16 residues. CDR1 is ENHRY and CDR2 is SYGVKD in the germline V gene. V lost 0 bases to trimming and J lost 3 bases, with 14 bases between them. CDR3 in amino acids: CAISESGGTPYYGYTF. CDR3 sequence (DNA): TGTGCCATCAGTGAGTCGGGAGGGACACCATACTATGGCTACACCTTC.

CDR3 DNA sequence: TGTGCCAGCAGCTTGGGGGGGCGCGGGACTGAAGCTTTCTTT. Residues: CASSLGGRGTEAFF. V usage is TRBV7-8 and J usage is TRBJ1-1, with D perhaps TRBD1 (6 bases). Trimming pared 3 bases from V and 5 bases from J, leaving 13 bases between. The germline gives CDR1 SGHVS, CDR2 FQNEAQ. The CDR3 length is 14 residues. The variable domain in full, with the rest retrieved from reference TRBV7-8 and TRBJ1-1, is GAGVSQSPRYKVAKRGQDVALRCDPISGHVSLFWYQQALGQGPEFLTYFQNEAQLDKSGLPSDRFFAERPEGSVSTLKIQRTQQEDSAVYLCASSLGGRGTEAFFGQGTRLTVV.

This chain connects TRBV28 to TRBJ1-6; possibly TRBD1 for D (5 bases). V lost 6 bases and J lost 8, with 14 bases in between. The CDR3 consists of 14 residues. Germline CDR1 reads MDHEN; CDR2 reads SYDVKM. The CDR3 region is CASRPARDYSPLHF. The CDR3 nucleotides read TGTGCCAGCAGGCCAGCCAGGGATTATTCACCCCTCCACTTT.

The J gene is TRBJ2-3, the V gene TRBV30, with a weak D call TRBD2 (7 bases). Deletions cut 2 bases from V and 2 bases from J, with 20 bases between. The CDR3 contains 17 residues. The V gene's germline CDR1 is GTSNPN and CDR2 SVGIG (reference sequence). The CDR3 DNA follows: TGTGCCTGGAGTCGGGTTCTCGCGGGGGCCCTCACAGATACGCAGTATTTT. It is translated as CAWSRVLAGALTDTQYF.

This chain connects TRBV5-1 to TRBJ1-1, with D maybe TRBD1 (5 bases). The CDR3 is made up of 16 amino acids. Germline values: CDR1 SGHRS, CDR2 YFSETQ. V lost 4 bases and J 3 bases, leaving 19 bases between the germline ends. The CDR3 sequence: CASSTNSQGEDTEAFF. In DNA, the CDR3 is TGCGCCAGCAGCACCAACAGTCAAGGGGAGGACACTGAAGCTTTCTTT.

J is TRBJ2-6 and V is TRBV19; D not resolved. The ends were cut back, 4 bases at V and 0 bases at J, with 7 bases in the middle. CDR3 length: 15 residues. Germline values: CDR1 LNHDA, CDR2 SQIVND (reference sequence). The CDR3 spells CASSTSSSGANVLTF. The CDR3 DNA reads as TGTGCCAGTAGTACTTCTAGCTCTGGGGCCAACGTCCTGACTTTC.

The rearrangement uses TRBV29-1 and TRBJ1-2, with 7 nucleotides matching TRBD1. V shed 5 bases and J 8 bases; nucleotides not matched to a gene: 11. CDR3 size: 13 residues. Germline V gene data show CDR1 as SQVTM and CDR2 as ANQGSEA. The DNA of the CDR3 is TGCAGCGTTCCGAGTGGCCAGGGGGGCGGCTACACCTTC. Translation: CSVPSGQGGGYTF.

This sequence joins TRBV4-1 and TRBJ1-2; possible D gene TRBD1, 5 bases. The germline gives CDR1 MGHRA, CDR2 YSYEKL. This CDR3 region has 14 residues. Between the trimmed V and J ends, which lost 1 base and 3 bases, there was a span of 9 bases. The chain's CDR3 is CASSQGQSYYGYTF. Written as DNA, the CDR3 is TGCGCCAGCAGCCAAGGACAGAGCTACTATGGCTACACCTTC.

The chain carries TRBV15 and TRBJ2-3; D is undetermined. The CDR3 extends over 16 amino acids. V lost 5 bases, J lost 5 bases, and 20 bases lay in between. Germline V gives CDR1 LNHNV, CDR2 YYDKDF (reference sequence). This chain's CDR3 is CATSWGVSRQVDTQYF. The CDR3 DNA is TGTGCCACCAGCTGGGGTGTTAGTAGGCAGGTAGATACGCAGTATTTT.

This chain links TRBV2 with TRBJ2-5; D unclear. The V end lost 5 bases, the J end lost 1 base, and 8 bases lay between the germline ends. This CDR3 comprises 13 residues. CDR1 and CDR2 from the germline V gene are SNHLY and FYNNEI. CDR3 nucleotide sequence: TGTGCCAGCAGTCTCCGAATCCAAGAGACCCAGTACTTC. Translation gives CASSLRIQETQYF.

The chain uses TRBV6-5 and TRBJ2-7; TRBD1 aligns across 7 bases. Germline assignment: CDR1 MNHEY and CDR2 SVGAGI. CDR3 size: 15 residues. Trimming took 5 bases from V and 0 from J; bases not matched to a gene: 7. The CDR3 reads CASSTYRGFSYEQYF. The CDR3 DNA is TGTGCCAGCAGTACCTACAGGGGCTTCTCCTACGAGCAGTACTTC.

V and J are TRBV9 and TRBJ1-2; D call uncertain. Trimming took off 0 bases at V and 2 bases at J, with 8 bases between the two ends. This CDR3 comprises 14 residues. CDR1 SGDLS and CDR2 YYNGEE come from the germline V gene. The chain's CDR3 is CASSVGQSNYGYTF. In DNA, the CDR3 is TGTGCCAGCAGCGTAGGGCAGTCCAACTATGGCTACACCTTC.